The 18 T cell receptor delta chains in this list originate from one sample, sequenced in a study of gamma-delta T cells after stem cell transplantation listed by TCRdb under 2016. To prepare the library, RT-PCR was applied. Reads for this sample came from an Illumina MiSeq. TCRdb reran clone calling on the public reads with CATT; rows sharing one DNA sequence were then combined. The sample table records some 660 delta-chain clones; approximately 4.7% of these occur just once. The ten largest clones capture roughly 85% of the sample. What was sequenced was gamma-delta T cells. The receptors derive from a human donor. It is not recorded whose cells these are; they may come from a transplant donor.

Turning to this clone: The protein in TCRdb stems from a much larger clone and differs at residue 11 from this DNA's translation, likely a read error; here the protein is translated from the DNA. V is TRDV1 and J is TRDJ1; D is undetermined. The germline CDR1 and CDR2 sequences are TSWWSYY and QGS. This CDR3 contains 17 residues. Trimming left V 0 bases short and J 2 bases short, with 16 bases between. The CDR3 DNA is TGTGCTCTTGGGGAACTGATCGCCGGCTGGAATACCGATAAACTCATCTTT. Protein: CALGELIAGWNTDKLIF.

This clone was seen a handful of times. TCRdb records a much larger clone's protein for this DNA, with a difference at residue 17 that likely arises from a read error; the protein given is the translation of the DNA. The chain joins TRDV2 to TRDJ1, with a tentative D call TRDD3 (5 bases). The CDR3 runs 20 residues. From germline, CDR1 is GEAIGNYY and CDR2 EKD. As DNA, the CDR3 is TGTGCCTGTGACACCCTGGTTTTCTCCGACTTACTGGAGGACACCGATACACTCATCTTT. It translates to CACDTLVFSDLLEDTDTLIF.

Of note for this clone: A far larger clone is just one base off, so this is likely a read error. Other DNA sequences within the sample encode an identical CDR3. The chain has TRDV2 and TRDJ1, with D perhaps matching TRDD3 (5 bases). Germline CDR1 and CDR2: GEAIGNYY and EKD. The CDR3 sequence is 20 residues long. In DNA form, the CDR3 reads TGTGCCTGTGACACCCTGGTTTTCTCCGACTTACTGGAGGACACCGACAAACTCATCTTT. It encodes CACDTLVFSDLLEDTDKLIF.

This clone was seen a handful of times. Since a far larger clone is one base different, this is likely a read error. The chain couples TRDV2 to TRDJ1; D possibly matches TRDD2 or TRDD3 (6 bases each). Per the germline V gene, CDR1 is GEAIGNYY and CDR2 is EKD. Trimming stripped 0 bases from V and 1 base from J, with 32 bases between. This CDR3 is 22 amino acids long. CDR3 DNA sequence: TGTGCCTGTGACACCCTTCCTGCGGTACTGGGTAAGGAGTCACAGCCCACCGATAAACTCATCTTT. Amino acid sequence: CACDTLPAVLGKESQPTDKLIF.

Comment on this clone: TCRdb pairs this DNA with a much larger clone's protein that differs at residue 16, likely a read error; the protein shown was translated from the DNA. The CDR3 sequence is CACDTLVFSDLLEDTVKLIF. Here the CDR3 DNA reads TGTGCCTGTGACACCCTGGTTTTCTCCGACTTACTGGAGGACACCGTTAAACTCATCTTT. J is TRDJ1 and V is TRDV2, with TRDD3 as a possible D gene (5 bases). In germline, CDR1 is GEAIGNYY, CDR2 EKD. The CDR3 extends over 20 amino acids.

In nucleotides, the CDR3 is TGTGCCTGTGACGTGGTCACTGGGGGACGTAACACCGATAAACTCATCTTT. Translation: CACDVVTGGRNTDKLIF. The gene calls are TRDV2 and TRDJ1; 9 bases agree with TRDD3. The CDR3 is made up of 17 amino acids. V shed 3 bases, J shed 0 bases, and the junction held 10 bases outside the gene matches. CDR1 GEAIGNYY and CDR2 EKD come from the germline V gene.

This clone was observed a few times. With a far larger clone one base away, a read error is the likely cause. The sample holds other DNA sequences that translate to the same CDR3. This chain's CDR3 is CALGAPTWGPLTDKLIF. DNA for the CDR3: TGTGCTCTTGGGGCCCCTACGTGGGGGCCCCTCACTGATAAACTCATCTTT. The V call is TRDV1, the J call TRDJ1; tentative D call: TRDD3 (6 bases). The CDR3 is 17 amino acids. With 4 bases removed from V and 5 bases from J, the gap between germline ends came to 23 bases. Germline V CDR1 and CDR2: TSWWSYY, QGS.

This clone was found many times. TCRdb has a much larger clone's protein, which differs at residue 10 from the translation of this DNA, likely because of a read error; what is shown is the protein translated from the DNA. This chain links TRDV2 with TRDJ1; possibly TRDD3 for D (5 bases). The CDR3 loop spans 20 amino acids. The V gene's germline CDR1 is GEAIGNYY and CDR2 EKD. V lost 0 bases, J lost 0 bases, and 25 bases lay in between. CDR3 sequence (DNA): TGTGCCTGTGACACCCTGGTTTTCTCCGGCTTACTGGAGGACACCGATAAACTCATCTTT. Translating gives CACDTLVFSGLLEDTDKLIF.

This clone has only a few counts. The CDR3, as DNA: TGTGCCTGTGAACAACTGGGGGATACGAACGATAAACTCATCTTT. It specifies CACEQLGDTNDKLIF. The V call is TRDV2, the J call TRDJ1; 13 positions agree with TRDD3. After removal of 4 bases from V and 4 bases from J, the junction contained 5 bases not matched to a gene. The V gene's germline CDR1 is GEAIGNYY and CDR2 EKD. This CDR3 has 15 amino acids.

As to this clone: Only one base separates this from a far larger clonotype, so it likely reflects a read error. The sample holds other DNA sequences that translate to the same CDR3. The CDR3 loop reads CACDTLVFSDLLEDTDKLIF. DNA of the CDR3: TGTGCCTGTGACACCCTGGTTTTCTCCGACTTGCTGGAGGACACCGATAAACTCATCTTT. The chain links TRDV2 to TRDJ1; no clear D gene. The length of the CDR3 is 20 residues. V was shortened by 0 bases and J by 0 bases, with 25 bases between the two germline ends. CDR1 and CDR2 (germline): GEAIGNYY, EKD.

This clone occurred a few times. A far larger clone is one base from this, pointing to a likely read error. This sample also contains other DNA sequences that code for the same CDR3. The chain employs TRDV2 and TRDJ1, with 8 bases fitting TRDD3. This CDR3 is 14 amino acids long. Germline-derived CDR1 and CDR2 are GEAIGNYY and EKD. V was clipped by 3 bases and J by 5 bases; unmatched bases: 7. The CDR3 loop is CACDVLGDSDKLIF. CDR3 bases: TGTGCCTGTGACGTATTGGGGGATTCTGATAAACTCATCTTT.

This clone came up a few times. A far bigger clonotype differs at one base, so this is likely a read error. Within the sample, other DNA sequences also encode this same CDR3. The V and J genes are TRDV2 and TRDJ3; 12 bases line up with TRDD3. The CDR3 totals 20 residues. CDR1 GEAIGNYY and CDR2 EKD come from the germline V gene. The CDR3 protein is CACDTSGTGGYSWDTRQMFF. CDR3 DNA: TGTGCCTGTGACACGTCGGGCACTGGGGGATACTCCTGGGACACACGACAGATGTTTTTC.

In its sample, this clone was seen a few times. TCRdb's protein for this DNA is that of a much larger clone and differs from the translation at residue 10, likely a read error; the protein shown is the DNA translation. The chain joins TRDV2 to TRDJ1; TRDD3 matches at 7 bases. The junction had 13 bases not matched to a gene; V was cut back by 0 bases and J by 1 base. The CDR3 length is 18 residues. CDR1 and CDR2 from the germline V gene are GEAIGNYY and EKD. For the CDR3, the DNA is TGTGCCTGTGACACCGTCGGTACTGGGGAATACGCCACCGATAAACTCATCTTT. Translated: CACDTVGTGEYATDKLIF.

This clone was detected a few times. This likely traces to a read error, being one base from a far larger clone. The sample contains more than one DNA sequence encoding this CDR3. The chain links TRDV2 to TRDJ1, with 10 nucleotides matching TRDD3. The CDR3 runs to 17 residues. CDR1 and CDR2 from the germline V gene are GEAIGNYY and EKD. In DNA, the CDR3 is TGCGCCTGTGACGTTCTGGGGGATAAAAGAATTCCCGATAAACTCATCTTT. Translating gives CACDVLGDKRIPDKLIF.

In the case of this clone: A far larger clone is only one base removed, so a read error is likely. This sample includes further DNA sequences coding for the same CDR3. The V call is TRDV2, the J call TRDJ2; TRDD3 matches at 8 bases. The CDR3 has 17 amino acids. From germline, CDR1 is GEAIGNYY and CDR2 EKD. Trimming took 0 bases from V and 4 from J; bases not matched to a gene: 9. CDR3 residues: CACDTVRTGGETAQLFF. CDR3 in DNA: TGTGCCTGTGACACCGTGAGGACTGGGGGCGAGACAGCACAACTCTTCTTT.

The sample holds a few counts of this clone. This DNA's translation and the protein TCRdb lists, from a much larger clone, do not match at residue 5, likely due to a read error; the protein shown is translated from the DNA. This chain connects TRDV2 to TRDJ1; TRDD3 matches 13 bases. The V segment lost 2 bases and the J segment 1 base; nucleotides outside the gene matches: 9. Germline V gene sequence: CDR1 GEAIGNYY, CDR2 EKD. The CDR3 consists of 18 residues. The CDR3 DNA follows: TGTGCCTGTGACATCGTCGGTACTGGGGGATACGCCACCGATAAACTCATCTTT. Its protein product is CACDIVGTGGYATDKLIF.

The sample holds a few counts of this clone. TCRdb records a much larger clone's protein for this DNA, with a difference at residue 17 that likely arises from a read error; the protein given is the translation of the DNA. The rearrangement uses TRDV2 and TRDJ1, with D possibly being TRDD3 (5 bases). The CDR3 runs to 20 residues. Germline V lookup: CDR1 GEAIGNYY, CDR2 EKD. The CDR3 here is CACDTLVFSDLLEDTDRLIF. CDR3 DNA sequence: TGTGCCTGTGACACCCTGGTTTTCTCCGACTTACTGGAGGACACCGATAGACTCATCTTT.

To note about this clone: TCRdb shows a much larger clone's protein in place of this DNA's translation, and the two differ at residue 8, likely through a read error; the protein shown is translated from the DNA. This chain uses TRDV2 with TRDJ1, with 12 bases lining up with TRDD3. The germline CDR1 and CDR2 sequences are GEAIGNYY and EKD. The trim removed 0 bases at V and 1 base at J, leaving 8 bases unmatched. This CDR3 contains 18 residues. The CDR3 region is CACDTVGAGGYATDKLIF. CDR3 sequence (DNA): TGTGCCTGTGACACCGTCGGTGCTGGGGGATACGCCACCGATAAACTCATCTTT.